The present TCR beta chain was sequenced within a study of immune evolution from preneoplasia to lung adenocarcinoma (dated by TCRdb to 2020 to 2022). In terms of the full investigation: HLA loss of heterozygosity was observed in roughly 6.8%, 16% and 36% of AIS, MIA and ADC lesions, respectively, and was not observed in any AAH lesions. The study profiled immune contexture across lung adenocarcinoma precursors and invasive adenocarcinoma using immune gene expression, TCR sequencing and multiplex immunofluorescence. Resected precursor lesions (AAH, AIS, MIA) and invasive adenocarcinomas were each compared against paired morphologically normal lung tissue. Sample size was based on specimen availability rather than a prior power calculation. The immune data were integrated with whole exome sequencing and methylation data obtained from the same cohort of nodules. In total, the cohort included 50 to 65 patients with pulmonary nodules, all of whom underwent surgical resection. The TCR sequencing data were obtained from some 50 patients. The study reported that under 120 samples were used for TCR sequencing. Class I HLA alleles were inferred from exome data with POLYSOLVER, and allele-specific HLA loss was detected with LOHHLA.

Comments on this clone: No antigen is known for it. No much larger clone is present one base from it, and per-base qualities are unavailable.

Paper-wide results and their limitations: The highest top T cell clone frequencies were observed in normal lung, and a progressive decrease in top T cell clone frequencies appeared to occur from AAH through AIS, MIA and invasive adenocarcinoma. The findings were based on association rather than direct causation, and larger cohorts with long-term follow-up and longitudinal biopsies were deemed needed. The highest T cell clonality was observed in KRAS-mutant nodules compared with EGFR-mutant or double wild-type lesions. Clonality was highest in normal lung, while later-stage lesions appeared to have lower clonality but higher T cell density and diversity. All patients were from Japan and China, so applicability to Western populations was uncertain.

Reading from cysteine to phenylalanine, the CDR3 counts 16 amino acids. Only CDR3 DNA is held: 48 bases, read in frame from base 1. In the germline V gene, CDR1 corresponds to SGHRS and CDR2 to YFSETQ. The V end gives up 1 base and the J end 4 bases, leaving 8 bases in the junction not matched to a gene. TCR beta CDR3 regions were sequenced from DNA using the immunoSEQ hsTCRbeta Kit. In the paper's pipeline: The ImmunoSEQ Analyzer was used to analyse the TCR sequencing data. T cell clonality was defined as 1 minus Pielou's evenness, as computed on productive rearrangements. To measure T cell diversity, the inverse Simpson index was applied to productive templates. T cell density was expressed as TCR beta template counts normalized to usable DNA, with usable DNA estimated by amplifying and sequencing housekeeping genes. TCR metrics were compared across histologic stages using two-sided Kruskal-Wallis tests. TCRdb took over this immuneACCESS table, retaining in-frame rearrangements with V and J assigned. Such tables are incomplete; in checked studies, under half of the missing clones stem from an unresolved V gene, and the remainder is unexplained. V, J and clone size derive from that table, while D and trimming were established from the DNA sequence. Recorded for this sample are 20,000 to 30,000 clones; 65% to 75% of them occurred a single time. In total, the top ten clones hold roughly 5.8% of the sample.

Between about 2014 and 2017, the patients underwent resection in either Japan or China. The histologic diagnosis of each case was independently confirmed on H&E slides by two lung cancer pathologists. To enrich premalignant or tumor cells for nucleic acid extraction, macro-dissection was performed after pathologic assessment. The AllPrep DNA/RNA FFPE Kit was used to isolate DNA from FFPE tissue. The receptor was derived from a person in their sixties with invasive lung adenocarcinoma. Some clones in this sample may be carry-over from other donors' samples. The chain is encoded by TRBV5-1 joined to TRBJ2-5; TRBD2 aligns with 9 central bases. The sample comprised FFPE invasive lung adenocarcinoma tissue. The cell subset or site label, as the study defines it: frankly invasive lung adenocarcinoma (ADC). DNA sequence: TGCGCCAGCAGCTTGAGGGTAGCGGGAGTGGCAGAGACCCAGTACTTC. It encodes CASSLRVAGVAETQYF.